One and the same sample provided the 10 T cell receptor beta chains below, sequenced in a study of blood T cell repertoires in COVID-19. Method: immunoSEQ multiplex PCR; TCRdb's copy keeps in-frame clones and lacks some. This sample carries more than 95,000 clones, 85% of them seen once, and the ten largest clones take under 8%. Sample: peripheral blood. The source of these receptors is a man aged 80 or over with active or convalescent COVID-19.

V gene TRBV11-2 combines with J gene TRBJ2-3; 7 nucleotides align to TRBD1. This CDR3 spans 14 amino acids. CDR1 and CDR2 (germline): SGHAT, FQNNGV. V shed 2 bases and J 4 bases; nucleotides not matched to a gene: 3. Here the CDR3 reads CASSLRQGADTQYF. The CDR3 DNA is TGTGCCAGCAGCTTACGGCAGGGGGCAGATACGCAGTATTTT.

The V call is TRBV7-2, the J call TRBJ1-2; TRBD1 agrees at 9 bases. The trim removed 4 bases at V and 7 bases at J, leaving 7 bases unmatched. Per the germline V gene, CDR1 is SGHTA and CDR2 is FQGNSA. The CDR3 has 14 amino acids. The chain's CDR3 is CASSSEDRGRGYTF. The CDR3 region has the DNA TGTGCCAGCAGCTCCGAGGACAGGGGTCGTGGCTACACCTTC.

In this sample, this clone turned up once. The chain carries TRBV28 and TRBJ1-5; 10 bases line up with TRBD1. The length of the CDR3 is 16 residues. CDR1 and CDR2 (germline): MDHEN, SYDVKM. The junction had 11 bases not matched to a gene; V was cut back by 10 bases and J by 2 bases. CDR3 sequence reads: CATSRDRGMGNQPQHF. The CDR3 coding sequence is TGTGCCACCTCCCGGGACAGGGGAATGGGCAATCAGCCCCAGCATTTT. Using reference TRBV28 and TRBJ1-5 for the parts outside the CDR3, the full variable domain is DVKVTQSSRYLVKRTGEKVFLECVQDMDHENMFWYRQDPGLGLRLIYFSYDVKMKEKGDIPEGYSVSREKKERFSLILESASTNQTSMYLCATSRDRGMGNQPQHFGDGTRLSIL.

The CDR3 bases are TGCGCCAGCAGCTTCGAGGGTGCCTATGGCTACACCTTC. It encodes CASSFEGAYGYTF. V and J are TRBV5-1 and TRBJ1-2; D remains ambiguous. Germline values: CDR1 SGHRS, CDR2 YFSETQ. Trimming cost V 2 bases and J 4 bases, with 9 bases left between them. This CDR3 has 13 amino acids.

This clone was seen only a few times. The chain carries TRBV3-1 (or the pseudogene TRBV3-2) and TRBJ1-5, with unresolved D. Trimming took 0 bases from V and 6 from J, leaving 6 bases between them. The CDR3 covers 13 residues. From germline, CDR1 is LGHDT and CDR2 YNNKEL (reference sequence). The DNA for the CDR3 is TGTGCCAGCAGCCAAGATACCGGTCAGCCCCAGCATTTT. Translating gives CASSQDTGQPQHF.

This clone was counted a single time. This sequence joins TRBV19 and TRBJ1-6; 8 positions match TRBD1. The germline gives CDR1 LNHDA, CDR2 SQIVND (reference sequence). The V gene end was trimmed by 8 bases and the J gene end by 4 bases; junction bases not matched to a gene: 10. This CDR3 has 16 residues. The DNA for the CDR3 is TGTGCCAGTCCCCGGACAGGGAAGTTTTATAATTCACCCCTCCACTTT. This encodes CASPRTGKFYNSPLHF.

This clone is a singleton in its sample. V and J are TRBV5-4 and TRBJ1-1; tentative D call: TRBD1 (5 bases). V was shortened by 0 bases and J by 2 bases, with 11 bases between the two germline ends. The CDR3 consists of 15 residues. CDR1 SGHNT and CDR2 YYREEE come from the germline V gene (reference sequence). In DNA, the CDR3 is TGTGCCAGCAGCTTGGACCTGACAGTTAACACTGAAGCTTTCTTT. It specifies CASSLDLTVNTEAFF.

The genes are TRBV9 and TRBJ2-2, with 11 bases identical to TRBD2. The CDR3 spans 15 residues. Germline values: CDR1 SGDLS, CDR2 YYNGEE. With V trimmed by 2 bases and J by 8 bases, 5 bases remained unmatched. CDR3 DNA sequence: TGTGCCAGCAGCGTGGGGACTAGCGGTACGGGGGAGCTGTTTTTT. Its translation is CASSVGTSGTGELFF.

The chain recombines TRBV10-3 with TRBJ2-7, with 7 bases identical to TRBD2. The CDR3 consists of 13 residues. Germline V gene lookup returns CDR1 ENHRY and CDR2 SYGVKD. V dropped 3 bases and J dropped 3; count of bases not matched to a gene: 2. Written as DNA, the CDR3 is TGTGCCATCAGTGATGAGCGGGGCTACGAGCAGTACTTC. Protein sequence: CAISDERGYEQYF.

This chain connects TRBV5-1 to TRBJ2-5; 7 bases map to TRBD1. The CDR3 has 14 residues. Germline loops: CDR1 SGHRS, CDR2 YFSETQ. V lost 0 bases to trimming and J lost 4 bases; unmatched junction nucleotides: 3. The CDR3 DNA is TGCGCCAGCAGCTTGGATCCAGGGGGAGAGACCCAGTACTTC. Its protein is CASSLDPGGETQYF.